This T cell receptor beta chain was identified during a study of cytomegalovirus exposure and HLA in healthy donors. Study background: Unique TCRs numbering approximately 80 million, obtained from HLA-typed donors, made up an early data release. Overall study results and limits: A few chains tied to CMV proved CMV antigen-specific in vitro. TCR association rates varied by HLA locus in a later analysis, with DRB1 highest and HLA-C lowest.

The CDR3 is 16 residues long. V dropped 6 bases and J dropped 0 bases, with 15 bases sitting between them. Germline V lookup: CDR1 KGHSH, CDR2 LQKENI. Concerning this clone itself: Its target is not known.

PCR involved 60 Vbeta and 13 Jbeta primers. The repertoire was sequenced with immunoSEQ multiplex PCR; TCRdb's copy has only in-frame clones and lacks some. The table has some 150,000 clones, 75% to 90% seen once; the top ten hold roughly 1.4%. The clonotype comes from a man aged 35 to 55 in good health and CMV-seronegative. The sample comprised PBMCs. The chain recombines TRBV18 with TRBJ1-3; the D gene is possibly TRBD1 (6 bases). The CDR3 DNA sequence: TGTGCCAGCTCCCTCGGACAGCCTGCCTCTGGAAACACCATATATTTT. Protein sequence: CASSLGQPASGNTIYF.